This paragraph covers one T cell receptor beta chain sequence. Its cognate antigen has yet to be identified. No quality values exist for individual bases; no much larger clone is one base distant. This entry is derived from a study of blood T cell repertoires in COVID-19 (dated by TCRdb to 2018 to 2020). Describing the broader study: Samples from collaborators originated in the United States, Italy and Spain and spanned both the acute and convalescent phases of COVID-19. The prospective study material was composed of cDNA or gDNA derived from T cells, B-cell-depleted T cells, or PBMCs. Subjects who had been exposed to COVID-19, were actively infected with it, or had recovered from it provided the deeply sampled blood TCRbeta repertoires that made up the dataset. A freely available public database, intended as a resource for researchers studying the immune response to SARS-CoV-2, is where the repertoires were released. The samples were drawn from two sources: the first 160 participants of the ongoing ImmuneRACE study, and 1,254 subjects contributed by 6 global collaborators. The sample metadata nearly always contained a de-identified subject ID, COVID-19 status, age in years and sex. HLA class I and class II types, where available, came from metadata supplied by the sample provider rather than from assay-based typing.

Overall results and qualifications from the work: The quantity of clinical and demographic metadata differed by source and by participant and was supplied without curation.

Whole blood was collected in K2EDTA tubes by collaborating institutions according to the institutions' own protocols. Collaborator samples were shipped for TCRbeta analysis as frozen whole blood, isolated PBMCs, or DNA extracted from either sample type. V is pared back by 4 bases and J by 2 bases, with 15 bases lying between the germline termini. The CDR3 spans 15 residues, from the cysteine through the phenylalanine. The kept DNA is CDR3 alone, 45 bases in frame from the first base. CDR1 and CDR2 (SGHNT, YYREEE) derive from the germline V gene (reference sequence). TCRbeta CDR3 regions were amplified from genomic DNA using the immunoSEQ Assay, a bias-controlled multiplex PCR. Under the source paper's analysis protocol: Nucleated cell counts per sample were estimated from amplification of reference gene primers within the assay. To quantify the absolute abundance of each unique TCRbeta CDR3 rearrangement, sequence reads were collapsed and filtered. For each sample, productive Simpson clonality was calculated as the square root of Simpson's diversity index across productive rearrangements. TCRdb's version of the immuneACCESS table is confined to in-frame rearrangements and falls short of the full clone set. An unresolved V gene accounts for under half of the shortfall where checked; the remainder is of unknown origin. V, J and clone size are taken as reported in that table, and D and trimming were inferred from the DNA itself. The sample has roughly 90,000 clones on record, around 87% of them singletons. Jointly, the top ten make up around 5% of the sample.

Material for sequencing was peripheral blood. The sequence is built from TRBV5-4 and TRBJ1-1, with no confidently assigned D gene. The receptor's source is a man in his forties or fifties with acute or convalescent COVID-19. This receptor carries the CDR3 CASSKGGSDNTEAFF. The DNA sequence is as follows: TGTGCCAGCAGCAAGGGAGGCTCAGACAACACTGAAGCTTTCTTT.